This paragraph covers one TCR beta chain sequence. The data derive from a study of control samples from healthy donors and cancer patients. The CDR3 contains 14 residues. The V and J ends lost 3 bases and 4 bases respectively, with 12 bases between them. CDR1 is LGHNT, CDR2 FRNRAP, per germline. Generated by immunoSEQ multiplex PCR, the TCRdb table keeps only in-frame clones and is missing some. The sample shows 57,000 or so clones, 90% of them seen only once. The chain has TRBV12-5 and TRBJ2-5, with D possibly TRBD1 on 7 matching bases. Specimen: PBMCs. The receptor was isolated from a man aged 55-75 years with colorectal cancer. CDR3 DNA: TGTGCTAGTGGTTTAGCAGGGGGGTCAGAGACCCAGTACTTC. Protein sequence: CASGLAGGSETQYF.